This TCR beta chain was sequenced in a study of metastatic and nonmetastatic thyroid tumors. General study findings and limits: Reports indicated that malignant thyroid tumors showed significantly higher TCR beta diversity than benign nodules did, in blood and tumor.

TCRdb re-called the PCR reads through MiXCR. The sample comprises about 40,000 clones, around 16% of which are singletons, and 8% to 10% rests with the top ten. Prior to thyroid surgery, none of the patients had received any treatment. There are 16 residues in the CDR3. Unmatched junction bases numbered 8, after V lost 0 bases and J lost 5 bases. Germline CDR1 is MNHEY and CDR2 is SVGEGT. Concerning this clone itself: What it binds is unknown.

The receptor's source is a female donor with papillary thyroid cancer or a benign thyroid nodule (not recorded which). Some clones in this sample may be carry-over from other donors' samples. Sequenced sample: tumor tissue. The V call is TRBV6-2 or TRBV6-3, the J call TRBJ2-7, with TRBD2 identical over 9 bases. CDR3 sequence reads: CASSYSTASGTNEQYF. DNA for the CDR3: TGTGCCAGCAGTTACTCGACGGCTAGCGGGACTAACGAGCAGTACTTC.